Sequencing of this T cell receptor beta chain was carried out in a study of shared clonotypes between healthy human individuals. Across the whole study: CD8 memory received one plate per donor, CD8 naive two, CD4 memory three and CD4 naive three.

All the donors were Caucasian adults who lived in Nashville, Tennessee. The CDR3 covers 16 residues. Germline V CDR1 and CDR2: SGDLS, YYNGEE. Trimming took 0 bases from V and 5 from J, leaving 12 bases between them. Repertoires were generated with immunoSEQ multiplex PCR, while TCRdb's copy carries only in-frame clones and drops some. The table includes some 2,400,000 clones, approximately 94% detected once. Sequencing was performed on naive CD4+ T cells sorted from blood. The subset was: CD45RA+ positively selected. The clonotype was recovered from a man between 18 and 35 years old in good health. The chain uses TRBV9 and TRBJ1-6; no clear D. Here the CDR3 DNA reads TGTGCCAGCAGCGTAGCCGGCAGCTACAATAATTCACCCCTCCACTTT. Its protein is CASSVAGSYNNSPLHF.